This T cell receptor (beta chain) derives from a study of cytomegalovirus exposure and HLA in healthy donors. Both 60 Vbeta primers and 13 Jbeta primers went into the PCR. Data came from immunoSEQ multiplex PCR; TCRdb stores just in-frame clones and leaves some out. Of about 160,000 clones in the sample, around two thirds were seen once. The TCR comes from a woman between 18 and 29 years old in good health and CMV-seronegative. The sample consisted of PBMCs.

Here the CDR3 DNA reads TGCGCCAGCAGCATATTAGACAATGAGCAGTTCTTC. Amino acid sequence: CASSILDNEQFF. The rearrangement uses TRBV5-1 and TRBJ2-1, with D uncertain. CDR3 length equals 12 residues. Germline CDR1 is SGHRS and CDR2 is YFSETQ. The V gene lost 4 bases and the J gene lost 5 bases, with 7 bases spanning the gap.